These 9 T cell receptor beta chains were all obtained from the same sample, sequenced in a study of T cells in Graves' hyperthyroidism and ophthalmopathy. RNA transcripts gave rise to amplified TCR beta CDR3 regions. The HTBI primer set drove a first-round RT-PCR of the TCR CDR3. TCRdb fed the multiplex PCR reads into MiXCR, producing one record per CDR3 protein. The sample contains about 380,000 distinct CDR3 sequences, around 20% of which appear only once. Sample: blood. The source of these receptors is a man between 18 and 35 years old with Graves' ophthalmopathy.

This chain links TRBV5-1 with TRBJ2-7, with 9 bases aligning to TRBD1. This CDR3 is built from 15 residues. Germline loops: CDR1 SGHRS, CDR2 YFSETQ. V was pared by 0 bases and J by 4 bases, with 5 bases of the junction left unmatched. Here the CDR3 reads CASSLADDRGYEQYF. The CDR3 nucleotides are TGCGCCAGCAGCTTGGCAGATGACAGGGGGTACGAGCAGTACTTC.

This clonotype was counted only a few times. The rearrangement uses TRBV9 and TRBJ2-1, with 11 nucleotides matching TRBD2. Trimming took 2 bases from V and 9 from J; bases not matched to a gene: 7. From germline, CDR1 is SGDLS and CDR2 YYNGEE. This CDR3 is 15 amino acids long. The CDR3: CASSVPLAGVGEQFF. The DNA of the CDR3 is TGTGCCAGCAGCGTCCCACTAGCGGGGGTTGGTGAGCAGTTCTTC.

This clonotype was detected many times. In nucleotides, the CDR3 is TGTGCCAGCAGTGAAGGGGGAGCGGCCAAGGAAGCTTTCTTT. Encoded protein: CASSEGGAAKEAFF. This chain connects TRBV6-1 to TRBJ1-1; no firm D call. CDR1 and CDR2 (germline): MNHNS, SASEGT. This CDR3 has 14 residues. With 1 base removed from V and 8 bases from J, the gap between germline ends came to 14 bases.

The chain carries TRBV5-4 and TRBJ2-1; maybe TRBD1 (5 bases). Deletions cut 1 base from V and 4 bases from J, with 9 bases between. Germline V CDR1 and CDR2: SGHNT, YYREEE (reference sequence). The CDR3 spans 14 residues. DNA for the CDR3: TGTGCCAGCAGCTTGAAGGACATATACAATGAGCAGTTCTTC. As protein: CASSLKDIYNEQFF. Drawing the rest from reference TRBV5-4 and TRBJ2-1, the complete variable domain is ETGVTQSPTHLIKTRGQQVTLRCSSQSGHNTVSWYQQALGQGPQFIFQYYREEENGRGNFPPRFSGLQFPNYSSELNVNALELDDSALYLCASSLKDIYNEQFFGPGTRLTVL.

As for this clonotype: One end of the junction fails to match germline, which may point to a read error. V gene TRBV5-1 combines with J gene TRBJ1-1; D is ambiguous. Germline V gene sequence: CDR1 SGHRS, CDR2 YFSETQ. The CDR3 runs 12 residues. The CDR3 protein is CASSMPNSEAFF. The CDR3 nucleotides are TGCGCCAGCAGCATGCCCAACAGTGAAGCTTTCTTT.

This clonotype was counted many times. Here the CDR3 DNA reads TGTGCCAGCAGTGGACAGGGGGGGAACACTGAAGCTTTCTTT. Its translation is CASSGQGGNTEAFF. The chain recombines TRBV2 with TRBJ1-1, with TRBD1 matching over 9 bases. V gave up 4 bases and J gave up 1 base; unmatched junction bases: 1. CDR1 is SNHLY, CDR2 FYNNEI, per germline. This CDR3 is built from 14 residues. Full variable domain (outside the CDR3, taken from reference TRBV2 and TRBJ1-1): EPEVTQTPSHQVTQMGQEVILRCVPISNHLYFYWYRQILGQKVEFLVSFYNNEISEKSEIFDDQFSVERPDGSNFTLKIRSTKLEDSAMYFCASSGQGGNTEAFFGQGTRLTVV.

The chain links TRBV5-1 to TRBJ2-2; D possibly corresponds to TRBD1 (5 bases). V lost 4 bases and J lost 2, with 9 bases in between. Per the germline V gene, CDR1 is SGHRS and CDR2 is YFSETQ. This CDR3 has 14 amino acids. In DNA, the CDR3 is TGCGCCAGCAGCCGGACATTTAACACCGGGGAGCTGTTTTTT. Translating it yields CASSRTFNTGELFF.

The sample holds a few counts of this clonotype. V gene TRBV4-1 combines with J gene TRBJ2-2; TRBD2 agrees at 8 bases. CDR3 length: 17 amino acids. CDR1 is MGHRA, CDR2 YSYEKL, per germline. Trimming removed 4 bases from V and 3 bases from J; junction bases left unmatched: 10. In DNA, the CDR3 is TGCGCCAGCAGCCCGGGGCGGGGGGCCACAGACACCGGGGAGCTGTTTTTT. This encodes CASSPGRGATDTGELFF.

This clonotype turned up a few times. This sequence joins TRBV6-1 and TRBJ1-3; D is unclear. The CDR3 totals 14 residues. CDR1 MNHNS and CDR2 SASEGT come from the germline V gene. Trimming removed 7 bases at V and 3 bases at J, with 13 bases between. CDR3 region: CASTGPNDGNTIYF. The DNA of the CDR3 is TGTGCCAGCACTGGGCCTAACGATGGAAACACCATATATTTT.